The source of this T cell receptor (beta chain) is a study of T-cell reconstitution after alpha-beta-depleted transplantation in children. Germline V gene data show CDR1 as SQVTM and CDR2 as ANQGSEA. V trimming: 6 bases; J trimming: 7 bases; junction bases outside the gene matches: 3. The CDR3 runs 13 residues. This clonotype has a handful of counts. As it was prepared, the TCRbeta library received unique molecular identifiers. TCRdb processed the PCR reads anew with MiXCR; each CDR3 protein has one entry. The data show approximately 390,000 distinct CDR3 sequences, with approximately 10% seen just once and about 5% held by the top ten.

Sample: PBMCs from the stem cell graft donor, taken from the stem cell graft. The TCR was taken from a human donor who donated a stem cell graft to a child with acute myeloid leukemia. The chain has TRBV29-1 and TRBJ2-1, with TRBD2 matching over 13 bases. The DNA for the CDR3 is TGCAGCGTCCTGGGACTAGCGGGGAATGAGCAGTTCTTC. Amino acid sequence: CSVLGLAGNEQFF.